This TCR beta chain was sequenced for a study of vaccination effects on CD4 cells after COVID-19 (dated by TCRdb to 2021 to 2024). Background for the entire study: Each participant got two doses of an mRNA SARS-CoV-2 vaccine, either BNT162b2 or mRNA-1273. The study compared SARS-CoV-2 spike-specific CD4+ TCR repertoires before and after mRNA vaccination in COVID-19 convalescent patients and infection-naive vaccine recipients. Altogether, nine to ten COVID-19 convalescent patients and a few SARS-CoV-2-naive healthy vaccine recipients made up the full study. In the study, cultures from other donors were sequenced using the Oncomine TCR Beta short-read assay on an Illumina iSeq 100.

Libraries were built with the immunoSEQ multiplex PCR assay. DNA from the CD4+ T cells that had been cultured and isolated underwent TCR beta CDR3 sequencing. Per the original workflow: Non-productive TCR sequences were discarded, and reads were trimmed to the CDR3 region, with only CDR3s of 7 or more amino acids retained. The MANAFEST web app was used to pick out antigen-specific clonotypes by comparing their expansion in peptide wells with that in reference cultures. To count as positive, a clone had to show expansion at FDR<0.05 compared with the reference and with all other wells, an odds ratio above 5, and a frequency above 0.1% in two replicate wells. Cross-reactive clonotypes were defined as significantly expanded in SARS-CoV-2 spike wells and in at least one common cold coronavirus spike condition. Using the stringdist R package, CDR3 similarity was measured by Levenshtein distance, and unrooted trees were constructed with ape in R 3.6.1. TCRdb's version of the immuneACCESS table is confined to in-frame rearrangements and falls short of the full clone set. An unresolved V gene accounts for under half of the shortfall where checked; the remainder is of unknown origin. V, J and clone size reflect that table, while D and trimming were determined from the DNA. This sample holds about 55,000 clones; under 70% were observed only once. About 18% of the sample rests with the top ten.

On the study overall, not on this receptor specifically: Among healthy vaccine recipients, nearly all vaccine-induced clones were SARS-CoV-2 mono-reactive, and just 1 of 255 was cross-reactive with common cold coronaviruses. Only a small number of convalescent patients were included, and no early post-infection timepoints were available, which limited the study. Marked clonal contraction was observed in both infection-induced and vaccine-induced clones at late post-vaccination timepoints, consistent with waning T cell responses.

Remarks on this clone: The antigen it recognizes is unknown. Qualities for individual bases were not recorded, and no much larger clone is one base off.

In the ViraFEST assay, PBMC were stimulated with viral peptide pools, and antigen-specific CD4+ T cell clonotypes were then identified by expansion using TCR sequencing. After 10 to 11 days of culture, CD4+ T cells were isolated with the EasySep CD4+ T cell isolation kit. Negative nucleocapsid antibody results before and after vaccination confirmed that the healthy vaccine recipients had no prior SARS-CoV-2 infection. Each well held two million PBMC cultured in IMDM containing approximately 5% human AB serum, roughly 9.6 IU/ml IL-2 and gentamicin, along with about 10 ug/ml peptides. On days 3 and 7, half of the culture medium was replaced with fresh IL-2-containing medium. Each peptide stimulation condition was cultured in triplicate wells unless otherwise noted. Using Ficoll-Paque Plus gradient centrifugation, PBMC were separated from whole blood and then either used fresh or cryopreserved at -140C. The overlapping peptide pools covered the spike proteins of SARS-CoV-2 as well as those of the common cold coronaviruses HCoV-NL63, HCoV-OC43 and HCoV-229E. The QIAamp micro DNA kit was used to extract genomic DNA from the cultured CD4+ T cells.

From the cysteine through the phenylalanine, the CDR3 covers 16 amino acids. Of all the DNA, just the CDR3 is kept, 48 bases in frame from base 1. Ends trimmed: V by 2 bases, J by 8 bases; bases unmatched to a gene: 13. The germline V gene gives CDR1 as SQVTM and CDR2 as ANQGSEA. The V gene is TRBV29-1 and the J gene is TRBJ2-1; TRBD1 agrees with 9 junctional bases. The sequences come from CD4+ T cells from PBMCs cultured with SARS-CoV-2 spike peptides, collected before COVID-19 vaccination. Read against the paper, the sample's cell subset or site label means: SARS-CoV-2 spike overlapping peptide pool stimulation. The source of this sequence is a human donor who received a COVID-19 vaccine. CDR3 protein: CSVERWGDRVFDEQFF. The DNA reads TGCAGCGTTGAACGTTGGGGGGACAGGGTTTTCGATGAGCAGTTCTTC.